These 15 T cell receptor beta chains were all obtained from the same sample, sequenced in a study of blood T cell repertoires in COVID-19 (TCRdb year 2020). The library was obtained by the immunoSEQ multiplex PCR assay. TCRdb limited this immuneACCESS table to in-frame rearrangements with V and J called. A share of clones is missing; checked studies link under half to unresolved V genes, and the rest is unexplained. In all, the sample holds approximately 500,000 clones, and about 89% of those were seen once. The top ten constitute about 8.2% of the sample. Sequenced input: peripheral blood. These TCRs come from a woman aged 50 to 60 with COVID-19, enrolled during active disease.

CDR3 nucleotides: TGCGCCAGCAGCCACCCACTCCCAGGGGGCGTAGGCTACACCTTC. Encoded protein: CASSHPLPGGVGYTF. The rearrangement uses TRBV4-1 and TRBJ1-2, with TRBD1 matching 8 bases. Germline values: CDR1 MGHRA, CDR2 YSYEKL. Trimming removed 3 bases from V and 8 bases from J; junction bases left unmatched: 11. The length of the CDR3 is 15 residues.

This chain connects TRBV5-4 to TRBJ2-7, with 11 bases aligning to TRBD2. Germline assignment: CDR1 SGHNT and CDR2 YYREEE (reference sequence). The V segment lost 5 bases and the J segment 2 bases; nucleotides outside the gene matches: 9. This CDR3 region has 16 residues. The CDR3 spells CASSSGLAGPPYEQYF. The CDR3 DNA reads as TGTGCCAGCAGTTCCGGACTAGCGGGCCCCCCCTACGAGCAGTACTTC.

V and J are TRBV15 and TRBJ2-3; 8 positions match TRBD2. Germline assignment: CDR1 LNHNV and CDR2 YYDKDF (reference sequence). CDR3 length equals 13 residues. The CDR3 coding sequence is TGTGCGTCCGGGACTAGTATTCCAGATACGCAGTATTTT. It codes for CASGTSIPDTQYF.

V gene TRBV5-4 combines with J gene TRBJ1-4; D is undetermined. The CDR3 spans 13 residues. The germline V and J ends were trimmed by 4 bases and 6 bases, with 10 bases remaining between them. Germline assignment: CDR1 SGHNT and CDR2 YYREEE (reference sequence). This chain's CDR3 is CASSHRDDEKLFF. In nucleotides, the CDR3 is TGTGCCAGCAGCCATCGGGATGATGAAAAACTGTTTTTT. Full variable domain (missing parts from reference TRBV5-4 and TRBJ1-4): ETGVTQSPTHLIKTRGQQVTLRCSSQSGHNTVSWYQQALGQGPQFIFQYYREEENGRGNFPPRFSGLQFPNYSSELNVNALELDDSALYLCASSHRDDEKLFFGSGTQLSVL.

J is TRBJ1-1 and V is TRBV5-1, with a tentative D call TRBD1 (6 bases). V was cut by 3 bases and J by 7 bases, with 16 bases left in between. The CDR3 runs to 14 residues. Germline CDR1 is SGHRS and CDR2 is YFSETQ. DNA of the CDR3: TGCGCCAGCAGCTCCCAAGGACAGTACAATGAAGCTTTCTTT. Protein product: CASSSQGQYNEAFF.

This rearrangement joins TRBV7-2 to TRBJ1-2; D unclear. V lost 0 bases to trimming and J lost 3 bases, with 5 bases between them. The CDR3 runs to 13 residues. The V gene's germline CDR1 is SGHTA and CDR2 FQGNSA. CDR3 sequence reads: CASSLAAHYGYTF. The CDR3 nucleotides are TGTGCCAGCAGCTTAGCGGCACACTATGGCTACACCTTC.

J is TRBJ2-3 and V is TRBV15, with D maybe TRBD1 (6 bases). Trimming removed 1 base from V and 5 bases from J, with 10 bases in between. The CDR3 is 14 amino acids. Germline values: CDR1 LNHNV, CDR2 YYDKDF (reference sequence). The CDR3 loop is CATSRATGLDTQYF. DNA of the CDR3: TGTGCCACCAGCAGAGCGACAGGCCTAGATACGCAGTATTTT.

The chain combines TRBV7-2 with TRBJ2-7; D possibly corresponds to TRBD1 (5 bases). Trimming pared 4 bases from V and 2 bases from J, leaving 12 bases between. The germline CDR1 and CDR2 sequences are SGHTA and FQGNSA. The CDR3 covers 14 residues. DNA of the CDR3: TGTGCCAGCAGCTCCCTGCAGGGCCCCTACGAGCAGTACTTC. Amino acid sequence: CASSSLQGPYEQYF. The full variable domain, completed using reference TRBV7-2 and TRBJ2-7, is GAGVSQSPSNKVTEKGKDVELRCDPISGHTALYWYRQSLGQGLEFLIYFQGNSAPDKSGLPSDRFSAERTGGSVSTLTIQRTQQEDSAVYLCASSSLQGPYEQYFGPGTRLTVT.

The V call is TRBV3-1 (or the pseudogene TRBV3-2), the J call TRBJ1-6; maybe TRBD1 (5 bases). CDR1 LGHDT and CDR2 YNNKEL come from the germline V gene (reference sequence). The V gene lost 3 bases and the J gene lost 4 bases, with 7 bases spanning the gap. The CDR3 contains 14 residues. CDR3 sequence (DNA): TGTGCCAGCAGCCAGGGACTTTATAATTCACCCCTCCACTTT. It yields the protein CASSQGLYNSPLHF.

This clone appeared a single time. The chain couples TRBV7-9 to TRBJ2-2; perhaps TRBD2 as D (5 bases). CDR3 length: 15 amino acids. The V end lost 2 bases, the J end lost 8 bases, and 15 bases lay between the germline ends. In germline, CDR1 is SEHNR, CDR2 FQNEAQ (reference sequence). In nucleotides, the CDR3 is TGTGCCAGCAGCTTATACGACACACCGGGAGGGGAGCTGTTTTTT. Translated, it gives CASSLYDTPGGELFF.

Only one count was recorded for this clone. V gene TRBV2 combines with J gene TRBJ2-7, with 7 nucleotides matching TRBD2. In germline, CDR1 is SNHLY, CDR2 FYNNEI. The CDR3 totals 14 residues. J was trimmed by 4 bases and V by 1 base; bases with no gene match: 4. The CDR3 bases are TGTGCCAGCAGTGAAGGGGGGGGGAAGTACGAGCAGTACTTC. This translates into CASSEGGGKYEQYF.

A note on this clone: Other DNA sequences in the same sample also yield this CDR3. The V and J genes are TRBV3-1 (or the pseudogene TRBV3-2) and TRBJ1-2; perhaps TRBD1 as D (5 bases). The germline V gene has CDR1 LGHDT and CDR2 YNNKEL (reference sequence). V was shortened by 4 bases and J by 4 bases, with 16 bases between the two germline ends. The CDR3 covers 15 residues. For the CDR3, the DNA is TGTGCCAGCAGCCTTACAGGAGTTTATGGCTATGGCTACACCTTC. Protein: CASSLTGVYGYGYTF.

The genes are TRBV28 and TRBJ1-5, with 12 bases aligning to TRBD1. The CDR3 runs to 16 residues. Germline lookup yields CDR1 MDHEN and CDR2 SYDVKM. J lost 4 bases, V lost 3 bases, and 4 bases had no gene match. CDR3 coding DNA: TGTGCCAGCAGTTTTCCGGGACAGGGGGCGAATCAGCCCCAGCATTTT. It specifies CASSFPGQGANQPQHF.

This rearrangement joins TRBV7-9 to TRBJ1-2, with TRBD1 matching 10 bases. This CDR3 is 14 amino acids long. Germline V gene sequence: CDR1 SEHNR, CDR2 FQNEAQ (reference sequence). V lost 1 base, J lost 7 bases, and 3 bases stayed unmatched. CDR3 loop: CASSLDGTGAGYTF. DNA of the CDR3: TGTGCCAGCAGCTTAGACGGGACAGGGGCTGGCTACACCTTC.

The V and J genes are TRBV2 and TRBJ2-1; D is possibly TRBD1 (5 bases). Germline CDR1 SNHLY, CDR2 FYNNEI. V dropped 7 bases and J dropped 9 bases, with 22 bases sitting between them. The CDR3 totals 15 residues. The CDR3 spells CASTLNRGPSGEQFF. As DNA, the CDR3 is TGTGCCAGCACTCTCAATAGGGGCCCATCGGGTGAGCAGTTCTTC.